The 31 T cell receptor beta chains presented below share a single source sample, sequenced in a study of T cells after posttransplantation cyclophosphamide. Here immunoSEQ multiplex PCR was the method, and the copy in TCRdb shows in-frame clones only, minus some. The specimen has roughly 14,000 clones, none found just once. Busulfan-fludarabine conditioning, marrow transplant, and cyclophosphamide on days +3 and +4 were administered. This specimen was PBMCs, taken around 1,100 days after allogeneic stem cell transplant with posttransplant cyclophosphamide. The receptors were gathered from a female patient in her forties or fifties who received an allogeneic stem cell transplant from a related donor, was CMV-positive, and had no GVHD. Some T cells may arise from the graft donor.

This clone showed up many times. This sequence joins TRBV7-2 and TRBJ2-7, with D possibly being TRBD1 (6 bases). The germline V gene encodes CDR1 SGHTA and CDR2 FQGNSA. CDR3 length: 14 residues. V gave up 5 bases and J gave up 0 bases, with 11 bases separating them. CDR3 nucleotides: TGTGCCAGCAGCCCAGGGGTAAGCTCCTACGAGCAGTACTTC. It specifies CASSPGVSSYEQYF.

The sample holds many counts of this clone. The CDR3 DNA sequence: TGTGCCAGTAGTGGGCGTGCGGGGGTTTCCTACGAGCAGTACTTC. Its protein product is CASSGRAGVSYEQYF. The chain couples TRBV19 to TRBJ2-7, with 7 bases that match TRBD2. V shed 5 bases, J shed 1 base, and the junction held 8 bases outside the gene matches. From germline, CDR1 is LNHDA and CDR2 SQIVND (reference sequence). This CDR3 is built from 15 residues. The full variable domain, completed using reference TRBV19 and TRBJ2-7, is DGGITQSPKYLFRKEGQNVTLSCEQNLNHDAMYWYRQDPGQGLRLIYYSQIVNDFQKGDIAEGYSVSREKKESFPLTVTSAQKNPTAFYLCASSGRAGVSYEQYFGPGTRLTVT.

Many counts were recorded for this clone. This chain joins TRBV13 and TRBJ1-6, with TRBD1 identical over 7 bases. Germline lookup yields CDR1 PRHDT and CDR2 FYEKMQ (reference sequence). V shed 0 bases, J shed 8 bases, and the junction held 1 base outside the gene matches. CDR3 length equals 14 residues. The CDR3 nucleotides read TGTGCCAGCAGCTTAGGCAGGGGGGATTCACCCCTCCACTTT. It specifies CASSLGRGDSPLHF.

Many counts were recorded for this clone. The rearrangement links TRBV2 to TRBJ2-1; 8 nucleotides agree with TRBD1. J was trimmed by 0 bases and V by 5 bases; bases with no gene match: 15. This CDR3 spans 19 amino acids. Looked up from germline, CDR1 is SNHLY and CDR2 is FYNNEI. The DNA of the CDR3 is TGTGCCAGCAGTCGAACGGGGACAGGAGGTATTATCTCCTACAATGAGCAGTTCTTC. Its translation is CASSRTGTGGIISYNEQFF.

This clone was seen at least ten times. The V call is TRBV5-1, the J call TRBJ2-5, with D possibly matching TRBD2 (5 bases). V was clipped by 0 bases and J by 2 bases, with 11 bases between them. From germline, CDR1 is SGHRS and CDR2 YFSETQ. The CDR3 loop spans 15 amino acids. In nucleotides, the CDR3 is TGCGCCAGCAGCTTGGAGAGGACTGCACAAGAGACCCAGTACTTC. Translating gives CASSLERTAQETQYF. Full variable domain (missing parts from reference TRBV5-1 and TRBJ2-5): KAGVTQTPRYLIKTRGQQVTLSCSPISGHRSVSWYQQTPGQGLQFLFEYFSETQRNKGNFPGRFSGRQFSNSRSEMNVSTLELGDSALYLCASSLERTAQETQYFGPGTRLLVL.

The genes are TRBV6-1 and TRBJ1-3; D not resolved. CDR3 length: 10 amino acids. Trimming cost V 6 bases and J 7 bases, with 4 bases left between them. In germline, CDR1 is MNHNS, CDR2 SASEGT. The CDR3 sequence: CASRTNTIYF. The CDR3 nucleotides read TGTGCCAGCAGAACTAACACCATATATTTT.

This clone was seen ten or more times. J is TRBJ2-6 and V is TRBV19, with D uncertain. CDR1 and CDR2 from the germline V gene are LNHDA and SQIVND (reference sequence). The ends were cut back, 5 bases at V and 0 bases at J, with 14 bases in the middle. There are 17 residues in the CDR3. The CDR3 protein is CASSPRGPFSGANVLTF. CDR3 nucleotides: TGTGCCAGTAGTCCGAGAGGTCCTTTCTCTGGGGCCAACGTCCTGACTTTC.

This clone was observed a handful of times. The V call is TRBV7-6, the J call TRBJ2-2; tentative D call: TRBD2 (7 bases). Germline loops: CDR1 SGHVS, CDR2 FNYEAQ. The CDR3 has 16 amino acids. Trimming shortened V by 1 base and J by 1 base, and 10 bases separated the two germline ends. In DNA, the CDR3 is TGTGCCAGCAGCTTAGGAGGGGGGGAGAACACCGGGGAGCTGTTTTTT. It specifies CASSLGGGENTGELFF.

This clone occurred many times. The chain uses TRBV5-1 and TRBJ2-1; 7 bases are a match to TRBD1. The trim removed 3 bases at V and 5 bases at J, leaving 5 bases unmatched. This CDR3 is 14 amino acids long. Germline V gene sequence: CDR1 SGHRS, CDR2 YFSETQ. CDR3 in DNA: TGCGCCAGCAGCTGGGGGACAGTCAACAATGAGCAGTTCTTC. Translation: CASSWGTVNNEQFF.

This clone has a count of ten or more. V gene TRBV19 combines with J gene TRBJ1-4; perhaps TRBD1 as D (6 bases). V lost 5 bases and J 8 bases, leaving 21 bases between the germline ends. Per germline, CDR1 LNHDA and CDR2 SQIVND (reference sequence). This CDR3 has 16 residues. CDR3 nucleotides: TGTGCCAGTAGTGACGGGACACCAAAGATAGGGGAAAAACTGTTTTTT. It yields the protein CASSDGTPKIGEKLFF.

This clone appeared many times. The chain joins TRBV7-3 to TRBJ2-2, with TRBD2 matching over 7 bases. V lost 4 bases and J lost 2; bases outside the gene matches: 7. CDR1 is SGHTA and CDR2 is FQGTGA in the germline V gene. The CDR3 consists of 16 residues. CDR3 in DNA: TGTGCCAGCAGCTCGACCATGGGACTAAACACCGGGGAGCTGTTTTTT. Translating gives CASSSTMGLNTGELFF.

This clone was seen repeatedly, ten times or more. This rearrangement joins TRBV6-5 to TRBJ1-5; D is unresolved. The CDR3 contains 14 residues. Germline CDR1 and CDR2: MNHEY and SVGAGI. The V gene lost 7 bases and the J gene lost 0 bases, with 10 bases spanning the gap. The CDR3 DNA reads TGTGCCAGCACCGTCTACGATAGCAATCAGCCCCAGCATTTT. Protein sequence: CASTVYDSNQPQHF.

This clone was picked up many times. The rearrangement links TRBV9 to TRBJ2-7; TRBD1 matches 9 bases. The length of the CDR3 is 13 residues. J lost 7 bases, V lost 4 bases, and 6 bases had no gene match. Germline assignment: CDR1 SGDLS and CDR2 YYNGEE. This chain's CDR3 is CASSPGTGREQYF. CDR3 sequence (DNA): TGTGCCAGCAGCCCCGGGACAGGGCGGGAGCAGTACTTC.

This clone has a count of ten or more. This chain joins TRBV11-2 and TRBJ2-1, with 8 positions matching TRBD2. The CDR3 length is 18 residues. Germline V gene sequence: CDR1 SGHAT, CDR2 FQNNGV. V lost 0 bases, J lost 4 bases, and 11 bases stayed unmatched. CDR3 amino acids: CASSLDHGGGLLYNEQFF. The CDR3 nucleotides are TGTGCCAGCAGCTTAGATCACGGGGGGGGCCTCCTGTACAATGAGCAGTTCTTC.

The chain has TRBV7-8 and TRBJ2-5; possible D gene TRBD1, 6 bases. The CDR3 consists of 15 residues. Germline CDR1 SGHVS, CDR2 FQNEAQ. V lost 3 bases and J lost 1, with 12 bases in between. CDR3 amino acids: CASSLDRGGQETQYF. CDR3 bases: TGTGCCAGCAGCTTGGACAGAGGGGGCCAAGAGACCCAGTACTTC.

This clone was counted at least ten times. The chain employs TRBV18 and TRBJ2-2, with D perhaps TRBD1 (6 bases). CDR1 and CDR2 from the germline V gene are KGHSH and LQKENI. This CDR3 has 16 amino acids. The V end was cut by 8 bases, the J end by 0 bases, with 16 bases between. The CDR3 reads CASPVGASSNTGELFF. CDR3 coding DNA: TGTGCCAGCCCAGTGGGGGCCTCCTCGAACACCGGGGAGCTGTTTTTT. The full variable domain, with the rest looked up from reference TRBV18 and TRBJ2-2, is NAGVMQNPRHLVRRRGQEARLRCSPMKGHSHVYWYRQLPEEGLKFMVYLQKENIIDESGMPKERFSAEFPKEGPSILRIQQVVRGDSAAYFCASPVGASSNTGELFFGEGSRLTVL.

This clone was recorded a few times. Other DNA variants within this sample encode the same CDR3. This chain uses TRBV9 with TRBJ2-7; 7 positions agree with TRBD1. This CDR3 comprises 15 residues. Losses at the gene ends were 7 bases for V and 2 bases for J; bases not matched to a gene: 12. Germline V gene lookup returns CDR1 SGDLS and CDR2 YYNGEE. CDR3 region: CASCFEQGTAYEQYF. The CDR3 DNA is TGTGCCAGCTGCTTCGAACAGGGGACGGCCTACGAGCAGTACTTC.

This clone was found a few times. The rearrangement uses TRBV5-1 and TRBJ2-1; 8 nucleotides match TRBD1. Trimming at V came to 5 bases and at J to 2 bases, leaving 6 bases not matched to a gene. The CDR3 covers 15 residues. Germline assignment: CDR1 SGHRS and CDR2 YFSETQ. Here the CDR3 DNA reads TGCGCCAGCAGTCAGGGGGCCTTAGCCTACAATGAGCAGTTCTTC. The encoded protein is CASSQGALAYNEQFF.

In its sample, this clone was seen a few times. The chain employs TRBV7-3 and TRBJ2-1; 9 nucleotides agree with TRBD2. Trimming at V came to 5 bases and at J to 0 bases, leaving 5 bases not matched to a gene. Germline loops: CDR1 SGHTA, CDR2 FQGTGA. This CDR3 comprises 16 residues. The CDR3 protein is CASSAFSGSSYNEQFF. CDR3 bases: TGTGCCAGCAGCGCCTTTAGCGGGAGCTCCTACAATGAGCAGTTCTTC.

This clone was observed many times. The chain has TRBV5-1 and TRBJ2-7, with 7 bases identical to TRBD1. The germline CDR1 and CDR2 sequences are SGHRS and YFSETQ. The V gene end was trimmed by 6 bases and the J gene end by 2 bases; junction bases not matched to a gene: 11. The CDR3 runs 15 residues. The CDR3 region is CASNAEQGPPYEQYF. The DNA for the CDR3 is TGCGCCAGCAATGCAGAACAGGGGCCTCCCTACGAGCAGTACTTC.

Ten or more counts support this clone. The rearrangement joins TRBV4-1 to TRBJ2-1; 8 bases fit TRBD2. Germline lookup yields CDR1 MGHRA and CDR2 YSYEKL. Losses at the gene ends were 1 base for V and 8 bases for J; bases not matched to a gene: 10. This CDR3 spans 16 amino acids. This CDR3 reads CASSQVTGLARDEQFF. In DNA form, the CDR3 reads TGCGCCAGCAGCCAAGTGACCGGACTAGCTAGAGATGAGCAGTTCTTC.

This clone was observed at least ten times. The chain combines TRBV5-4 with TRBJ1-4; D may be TRBD1 (6 bases). The CDR3 extends over 14 amino acids. Deletions cut 0 bases from V and 6 bases from J, with 9 bases between. Germline loops: CDR1 SGHNT, CDR2 YYREEE (reference sequence). DNA for the CDR3: TGTGCCAGCAGCTTGGCAGGGGAAGATGAAAAACTGTTTTTT. This translates into CASSLAGEDEKLFF.

This clone has ten or more counts. The V and J genes are TRBV7-2 and TRBJ2-3; D possibly corresponds to TRBD1 (7 bases). The V end lost 8 bases, the J end lost 4 bases, and 16 bases lay between the germline ends. From germline, CDR1 is SGHTA and CDR2 FQGNSA. CDR3 length: 14 amino acids. CDR3 loop: CASATGEVADTQYF. In nucleotides, the CDR3 is TGTGCCAGCGCTACAGGGGAGGTGGCAGATACGCAGTATTTT.

This clone was recorded at least ten times. CDR3 sequence reads: CASSLAGARGYTDTQYF. The CDR3 coding sequence is TGTGCCAGCAGCTTGGCGGGTGCAAGGGGTTACACAGATACGCAGTATTTT. The chain carries TRBV5-6 and TRBJ2-3, with D perhaps matching TRBD1 (5 bases). This CDR3 is built from 17 residues. Looked up from germline, CDR1 is SGHDT and CDR2 is YYEEEE. V shed 0 bases and J shed 2 bases, with 16 bases lying between them.

Ten or more counts support this clone. The chain joins TRBV5-5 to TRBJ2-7; D remains unclear. From germline, CDR1 is SGHKS and CDR2 YYEKEE (reference sequence). The ends were cut back, 4 bases at V and 0 bases at J, with 17 bases in the middle. There are 16 residues in the CDR3. CDR3 bases: TGTGCCAGCAGCCCGGAGTTAGCCAAGAGCTCCTACGAGCAGTACTTC. It encodes CASSPELAKSSYEQYF. The full variable domain, its missing parts supplied by reference TRBV5-5 and TRBJ2-7, is DAGVTQSPTHLIKTRGQQVTLRCSPISGHKSVSWYQQVLGQGPQFIFQYYEKEERGRGNFPDRFSARQFPNYSSELNVNALLLGDSALYLCASSPELAKSSYEQYFGPGTRLTVT.

This clone was seen repeatedly, ten times or more. This chain links TRBV27 with TRBJ1-1; weak D call: TRBD1 (5 bases). There are 16 residues in the CDR3. The germline V gene encodes CDR1 MNHEY and CDR2 SMNVEV (reference sequence). V gave up 2 bases and J gave up 0 bases, with 13 bases separating them. CDR3 DNA: TGTGCCAGCAGTTTAGAACTTCGGGGGATGAACACTGAAGCTTTCTTT. It codes for CASSLELRGMNTEAFF.

On this clone: The same CDR3 can be traced to other DNA sequences in this sample. This chain joins TRBV9 and TRBJ2-7, with 7 bases fitting TRBD1. The CDR3 is 15 residues long. Unmatched junction bases numbered 13, after V lost 6 bases and J lost 4 bases. Germline CDR1 and CDR2: SGDLS and YYNGEE. DNA for the CDR3: TGTGCCAGCATTTTCAAACAGGGGACGGCATACGAGCAGTACTTC. It encodes CASIFKQGTAYEQYF.

This clone was counted ten times or more. This rearrangement joins TRBV5-4 to TRBJ2-1, with 10 bases lining up with TRBD2. The J segment lost 0 bases and the V segment lost 5 bases, leaving 8 bases of the junction unmatched. The CDR3 runs to 17 residues. Per the germline V gene, CDR1 is SGHNT and CDR2 is YYREEE (reference sequence). The CDR3 DNA follows: TGTGCCAGCAGTCCTCTCGGGACTAGCGACTCCTACAATGAGCAGTTCTTC. Translation: CASSPLGTSDSYNEQFF.

In its sample, this clone was seen many times. V is TRBV7-9 and J is TRBJ2-7; TRBD1 matches at 11 bases. This CDR3 has 15 residues. With V trimmed by 5 bases and J by 4 bases, 7 bases remained unmatched. Germline assignment: CDR1 SEHNR and CDR2 FQNEAQ (reference sequence). This CDR3 is CASSPRTGGSYEQYF. CDR3 nucleotide sequence: TGTGCCAGCAGCCCCCGGACAGGGGGCTCTTACGAGCAGTACTTC.

This clone was recorded many times. The V and J genes are TRBV11-2 and TRBJ2-7; D perhaps matches TRBD1 (5 bases). The CDR3 is 13 residues long. Germline CDR1 SGHAT, CDR2 FQNNGV. V dropped 4 bases and J dropped 5 bases, with 12 bases sitting between them. CDR3 DNA: TGTGCCAGCAGCTCAGGGATCTGGGACGAGCAGTACTTC. Encoded protein: CASSSGIWDEQYF.

This clone was seen at least ten times. The chain joins TRBV7-6 to TRBJ2-1; weak D call: TRBD1 (6 bases). Trimming pared 3 bases from V and 8 bases from J, leaving 8 bases between. The V gene's germline CDR1 is SGHVS and CDR2 FNYEAQ. There are 12 residues in the CDR3. The CDR3 here is CASSFRGDEQFF. CDR3 nucleotides: TGTGCCAGCAGCTTCAGGGGCGATGAGCAGTTCTTC.